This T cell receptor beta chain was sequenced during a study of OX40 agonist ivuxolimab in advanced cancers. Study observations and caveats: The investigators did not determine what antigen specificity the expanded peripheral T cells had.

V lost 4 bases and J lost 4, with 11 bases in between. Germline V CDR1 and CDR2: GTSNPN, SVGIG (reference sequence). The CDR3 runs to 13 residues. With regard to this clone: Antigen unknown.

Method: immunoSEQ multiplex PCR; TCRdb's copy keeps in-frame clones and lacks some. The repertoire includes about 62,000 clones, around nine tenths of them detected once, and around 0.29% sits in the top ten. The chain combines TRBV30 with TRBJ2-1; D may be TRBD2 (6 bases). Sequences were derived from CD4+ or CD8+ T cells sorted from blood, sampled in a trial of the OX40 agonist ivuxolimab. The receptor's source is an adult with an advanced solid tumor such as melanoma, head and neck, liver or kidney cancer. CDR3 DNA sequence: TGTGCCTGGAAGGTAGCGGAATACAATGAGCAGTTCTTC. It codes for CAWKVAEYNEQFF.